This TCR beta chain was retrieved from a study of T-cell reconstitution after alpha-beta-depleted transplantation in children. Preparing the TCRbeta library involved the use of unique molecular identifiers. TCRdb fed the PCR reads into MiXCR, producing one record per CDR3 protein. This sample has fewer than 250,000 distinct CDR3 sequences, with approximately 15% found just once. Study observations and caveats: The origin of alpha-beta T cells about two months after transplant was reportedly several hundred expanded graft clones. It was newly produced T cells that mostly accounted for T-cell counts and diversity one year after transplant.

The ends lost 6 bases at V and 2 bases at J; junction bases unmatched: 5. This CDR3 spans 15 amino acids. The V gene's germline CDR1 is SGHRS and CDR2 YFSETQ. This clonotype occurred a few times. Its target is unknown. The sample was PBMCs, mostly from graft donor cells, taken 360 days after TCRalphabeta/CD19-depleted stem cell transplant. The chain recombines TRBV5-1 with TRBJ2-3, with 11 bases identical to TRBD1. The clonotype originates from a male patient between 2 and 10 years old who had a stem cell transplant for acute lymphoblastic leukemia, so the T cells may come from the graft donor. Here the CDR3 reads CASKDRGRITDTQYF. CDR3 DNA sequence: TGCGCCAGCAAGGACAGGGGGCGGATCACAGATACGCAGTATTTT.